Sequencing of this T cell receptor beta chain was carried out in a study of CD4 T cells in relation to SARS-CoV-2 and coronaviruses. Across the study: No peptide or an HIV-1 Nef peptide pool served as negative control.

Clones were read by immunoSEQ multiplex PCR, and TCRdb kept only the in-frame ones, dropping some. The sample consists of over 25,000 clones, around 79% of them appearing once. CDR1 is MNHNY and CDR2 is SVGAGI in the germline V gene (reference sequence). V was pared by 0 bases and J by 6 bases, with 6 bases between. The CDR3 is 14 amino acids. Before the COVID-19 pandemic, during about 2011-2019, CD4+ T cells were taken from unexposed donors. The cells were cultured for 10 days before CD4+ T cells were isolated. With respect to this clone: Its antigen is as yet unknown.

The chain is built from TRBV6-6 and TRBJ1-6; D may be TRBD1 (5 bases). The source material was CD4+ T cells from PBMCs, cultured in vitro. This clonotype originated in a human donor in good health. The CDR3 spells CASSYSQGNSPLHF. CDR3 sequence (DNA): TGTGCCAGCAGTTACTCGCAGGGTAATTCACCCCTCCACTTT.